A single sample gave rise to the 7 T cell receptor beta chains below, sequenced in a study of shared clonotypes between healthy human individuals. TCRdb's copy holds only in-frame clones and misses some; the assay was immunoSEQ multiplex PCR. This repertoire shows about 1.1 million clones, around three quarters found once; its top ten account for approximately 0.52%. Sample: memory CD4+ T cells from PBMCs. Subset indicated: CD45RA-negative fraction. Receptors were obtained from a man aged 18 to 35 in good health. Some clones in this sample may be carry-over from other donors' samples.

The sample holds a few counts of this clone. The J gene is TRBJ1-5, the V gene TRBV27; TRBD1 agrees at 8 bases. J lost 9 bases, V lost 5 bases, and 15 bases had no gene match. The germline CDR1 and CDR2 sequences are MNHEY and SMNVEV (reference sequence). This CDR3 has 16 residues. DNA of the CDR3: TGTGCCAGCAGTCCAGACTGGACAGGGCGGCTCCCGCCCCAGCATTTT. Translating it yields CASSPDWTGRLPPQHF.

Worth noting for this clone: Other nucleotide sequences in the sample specify the same CDR3. The chain couples TRBV5-4 to TRBJ2-3; 7 bases fit TRBD2. Germline V gene data show CDR1 as SGHNT and CDR2 as YYREEE (reference sequence). V was pared by 0 bases and J by 0 bases, with 4 bases of the junction left unmatched. This CDR3 is 16 amino acids long. This chain's CDR3 is CASSLGGSGSTDTQYF. As DNA, the CDR3 is TGTGCCAGCAGCTTGGGGGGTAGCGGGAGCACAGATACGCAGTATTTT.

This clone was seen more than once but under ten times. The V and J genes are TRBV5-1 and TRBJ2-3; TRBD2 matches at 8 bases. The CDR3 is 16 residues long. CDR1 and CDR2 from the germline V gene are SGHRS and YFSETQ. Losses at the gene ends were 1 base for V and 2 bases for J; bases not matched to a gene: 6. The CDR3 spells CASSLFTSGPTDTQYF. CDR3 in DNA: TGCGCCAGCAGCTTGTTTACTAGCGGACCCACAGATACGCAGTATTTT. Supplemented by reference TRBV5-1 and TRBJ2-3, the full variable domain reads KAGVTQTPRYLIKTRGQQVTLSCSPISGHRSVSWYQQTPGQGLQFLFEYFSETQRNKGNFPGRFSGRQFSNSRSEMNVSTLELGDSALYLCASSLFTSGPTDTQYFGPGTRLTVL.

The rearrangement links TRBV18 to TRBJ2-7; D is perhaps TRBD2 (5 bases). V shed 3 bases and J shed 0 bases, with 9 bases lying between them. CDR1 and CDR2 from the germline V gene are KGHSH and LQKENI. This CDR3 has 14 residues. CDR3 amino acids: CASSPGISSYEQYF. The CDR3 region has the DNA TGTGCCAGCTCACCCGGGATTTCCTCCTACGAGCAGTACTTC.

The chain recombines TRBV7-9 with TRBJ2-1; maybe TRBD1 (5 bases). This CDR3 contains 13 residues. Per germline, CDR1 SEHNR and CDR2 FQNEAQ (reference sequence). V was clipped by 4 bases and J by 10 bases, with 14 bases between them. The CDR3 nucleotides read TGTGCCAGCAGCTCAAGGGGAAGGGAAGAGCAGTTCTTC. It codes for CASSSRGREEQFF.

This clone has a handful of counts. The chain is built from TRBV5-1 and TRBJ1-2; TRBD1 matches at 10 bases. Losses at the gene ends were 5 bases for V and 8 bases for J; bases not matched to a gene: 9. There are 14 residues in the CDR3. CDR1 SGHRS and CDR2 YFSETQ come from the germline V gene. The CDR3 loop reads CASRPQGQGIGYTF. The DNA for the CDR3 is TGCGCCAGCAGACCGCAGGGACAGGGGATAGGCTACACCTTC.

This chain uses TRBV7-2 with TRBJ2-4; D possibly corresponds to TRBD2 (6 bases). This CDR3 has 17 amino acids. Germline loops: CDR1 SGHTA, CDR2 FQGNSA. Between the trimmed V and J ends, which lost 1 base and 6 bases, there was a span of 19 bases. CDR3 amino acids: CASSLEWMRAGRNIQYF. The CDR3 DNA is TGTGCCAGCAGCTTAGAATGGATGAGGGCGGGACGAAACATTCAGTACTTC.